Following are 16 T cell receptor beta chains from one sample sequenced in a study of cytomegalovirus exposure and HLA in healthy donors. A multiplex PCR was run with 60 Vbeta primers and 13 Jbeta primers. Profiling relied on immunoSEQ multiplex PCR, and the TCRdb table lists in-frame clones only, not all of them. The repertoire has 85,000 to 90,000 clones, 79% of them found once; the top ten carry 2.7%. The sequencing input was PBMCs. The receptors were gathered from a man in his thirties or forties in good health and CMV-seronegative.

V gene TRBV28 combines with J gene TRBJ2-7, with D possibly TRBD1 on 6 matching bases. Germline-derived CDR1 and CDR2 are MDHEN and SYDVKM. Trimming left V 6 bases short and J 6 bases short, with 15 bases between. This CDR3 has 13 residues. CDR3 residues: CASSPRGPGEQYF. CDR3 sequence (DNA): TGTGCCAGCAGCCCCAGGGGACCGGGCGAGCAGTACTTC.

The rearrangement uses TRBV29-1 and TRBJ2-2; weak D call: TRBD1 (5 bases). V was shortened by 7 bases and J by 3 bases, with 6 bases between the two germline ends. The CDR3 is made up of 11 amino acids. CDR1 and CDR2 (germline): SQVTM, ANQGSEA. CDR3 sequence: CSARDTGELFF. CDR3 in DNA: TGCAGCGCCAGGGACACCGGGGAGCTGTTTTTT.

The DNA for the CDR3 is TGTGCCACCAACCGGGAAGAGAACACTGAAGCTTTCTTT. Translating it yields CATNREENTEAFF. The chain combines TRBV2 with TRBJ1-1; D unclear. Germline CDR1 is SNHLY and CDR2 is FYNNEI. The V and J ends lost 10 bases and 1 base respectively, with 13 bases between them. The CDR3 sequence is 13 residues long.

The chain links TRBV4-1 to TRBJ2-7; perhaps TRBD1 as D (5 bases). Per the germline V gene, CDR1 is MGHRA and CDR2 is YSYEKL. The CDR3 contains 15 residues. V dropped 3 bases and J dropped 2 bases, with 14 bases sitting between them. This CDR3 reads CASSHVTRQTYEQYF. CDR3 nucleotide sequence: TGCGCCAGCAGCCACGTGACCCGACAGACCTACGAGCAGTACTTC.

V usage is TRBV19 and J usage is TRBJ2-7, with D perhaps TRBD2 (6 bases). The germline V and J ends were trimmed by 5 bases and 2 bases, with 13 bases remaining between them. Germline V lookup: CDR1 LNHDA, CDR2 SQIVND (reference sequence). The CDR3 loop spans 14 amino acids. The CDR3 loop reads CASSYGTFAYEQYF. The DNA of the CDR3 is TGTGCCAGTAGTTACGGGACTTTTGCCTACGAGCAGTACTTC.

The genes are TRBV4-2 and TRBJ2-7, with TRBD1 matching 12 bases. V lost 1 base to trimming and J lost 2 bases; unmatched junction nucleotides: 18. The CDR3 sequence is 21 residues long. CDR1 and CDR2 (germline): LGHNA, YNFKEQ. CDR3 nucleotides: TGTGCCAGCAGCCAAGCCCTTCCCTTTGGAGGGACAGGGGGCGGGGCCTACGAGCAGTACTTC. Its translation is CASSQALPFGGTGGGAYEQYF.

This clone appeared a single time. The CDR3 is CASSPLSGSGYTF. Written as DNA, the CDR3 is TGTGCCAGCAGCCCCCTCTCAGGGTCGGGCTACACCTTC. The J gene is TRBJ1-2, the V gene TRBV7-3, with D possibly TRBD1 on 5 matching bases. Germline V gene lookup returns CDR1 SGHTA and CDR2 FQGTGA. This CDR3 contains 13 residues. The germline V and J ends were trimmed by 5 bases and 8 bases, with 15 bases remaining between them.

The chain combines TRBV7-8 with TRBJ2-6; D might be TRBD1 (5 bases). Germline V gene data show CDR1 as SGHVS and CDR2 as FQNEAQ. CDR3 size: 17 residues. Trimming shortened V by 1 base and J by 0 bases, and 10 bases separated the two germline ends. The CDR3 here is CASSLDFRVSGANVLTF. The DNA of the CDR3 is TGTGCCAGCAGCTTAGATTTCAGGGTCTCTGGGGCCAACGTCCTGACTTTC.

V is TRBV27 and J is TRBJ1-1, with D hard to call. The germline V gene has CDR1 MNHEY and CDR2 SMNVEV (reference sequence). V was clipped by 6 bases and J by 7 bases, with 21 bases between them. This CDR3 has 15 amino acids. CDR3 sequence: CASSPSGSYYREAFF. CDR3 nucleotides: TGTGCCAGCAGCCCCTCCGGATCGTACTACCGTGAAGCTTTCTTT.

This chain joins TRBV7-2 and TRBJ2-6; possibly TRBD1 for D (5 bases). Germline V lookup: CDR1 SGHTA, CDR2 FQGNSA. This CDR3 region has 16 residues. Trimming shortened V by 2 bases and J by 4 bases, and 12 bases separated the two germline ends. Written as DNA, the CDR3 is TGTGCCAGCAGCTTACAGATAGGGGCCGGGGCCAACGTCCTGACTTTC. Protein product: CASSLQIGAGANVLTF.

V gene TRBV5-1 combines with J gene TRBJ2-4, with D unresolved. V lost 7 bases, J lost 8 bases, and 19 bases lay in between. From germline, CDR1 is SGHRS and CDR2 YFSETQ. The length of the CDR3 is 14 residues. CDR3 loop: CASFGEPTSDIQYF. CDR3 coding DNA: TGCGCCAGCTTCGGAGAACCGACTTCTGACATTCAGTACTTC.

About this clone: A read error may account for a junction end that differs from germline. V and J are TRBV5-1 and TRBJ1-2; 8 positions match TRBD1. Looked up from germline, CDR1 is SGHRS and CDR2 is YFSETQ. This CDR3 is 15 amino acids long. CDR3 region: CAGSLYGQGGYGYTF. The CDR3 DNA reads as TGCGCCGGCAGCTTATACGGACAGGGCGGCTATGGCTACACCTTC.

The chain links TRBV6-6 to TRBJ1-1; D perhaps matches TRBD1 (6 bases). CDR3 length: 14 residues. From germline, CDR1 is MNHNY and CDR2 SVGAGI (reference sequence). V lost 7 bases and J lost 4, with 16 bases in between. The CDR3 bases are TGTGCCAGCACCCGTTCAGGGGAGGGCACTGAAGCTTTCTTT. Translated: CASTRSGEGTEAFF.

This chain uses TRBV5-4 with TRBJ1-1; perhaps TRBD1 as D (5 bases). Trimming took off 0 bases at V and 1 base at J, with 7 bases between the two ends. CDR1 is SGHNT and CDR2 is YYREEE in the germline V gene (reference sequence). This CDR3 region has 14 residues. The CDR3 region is CASSLGQKNTEAFF. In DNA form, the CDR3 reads TGTGCCAGCAGCTTGGGACAGAAGAACACTGAAGCTTTCTTT. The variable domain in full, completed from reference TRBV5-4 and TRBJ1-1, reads ETGVTQSPTHLIKTRGQQVTLRCSSQSGHNTVSWYQQALGQGPQFIFQYYREEENGRGNFPPRFSGLQFPNYSSELNVNALELDDSALYLCASSLGQKNTEAFFGQGTRLTVV.

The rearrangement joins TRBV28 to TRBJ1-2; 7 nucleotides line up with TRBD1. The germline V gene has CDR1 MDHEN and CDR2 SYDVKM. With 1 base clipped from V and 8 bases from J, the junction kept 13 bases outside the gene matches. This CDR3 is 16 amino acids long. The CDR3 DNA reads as TGTGCCAGCAGTTTATATCTAGGAGGGCAGGGGGACGGCTACACCTTC. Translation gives CASSLYLGGQGDGYTF.

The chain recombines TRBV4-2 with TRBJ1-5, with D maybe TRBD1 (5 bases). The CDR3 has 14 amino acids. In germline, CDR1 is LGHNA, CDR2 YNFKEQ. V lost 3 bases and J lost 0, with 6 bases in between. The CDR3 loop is CASSHGGSNQPQHF. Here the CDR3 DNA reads TGTGCCAGCAGCCACGGGGGTAGCAATCAGCCCCAGCATTTT.